The present T cell receptor (beta chain) was sequenced within a study of immune evolution from preneoplasia to lung adenocarcinoma. About the study: HLA loss of heterozygosity: roughly 6.6% AIS, around 16% MIA, roughly 35% ADC, none AAH.

Clones were sequenced by immunoSEQ multiplex PCR, and TCRdb holds only the in-frame ones, with some missing. The sample carries 30,000 to 45,000 clones, 74% recorded once. Trimming stripped 4 bases from V and 7 bases from J, with 19 bases between. The CDR3 contains 15 residues. Germline CDR1 reads LNHNV; CDR2 reads YYDKDF (reference sequence). Sequences were obtained from FFPE invasive lung adenocarcinoma tissue. This TCR came from a person in their 60s with lung adenocarcinoma. The chain carries TRBV15 and TRBJ1-2; tentatively, D is TRBD1 (6 bases). The CDR3 loop reads CATSTVNRVFSGYTF. Written as DNA, the CDR3 is TGTGCCACCAGCACAGTAAACAGGGTTTTTTCTGGCTACACCTTC.